Described below is a single TCR beta chain sequence and its context. The antigen remains undetermined. Clinical symptoms, serum thyroxine, TRAb, thyroid ultrasound and orbital computed tomography established diagnosis. The CDR3 spans 14 residues. Germline V lookup: CDR1 SGHTA, CDR2 FQGNSA. The data originate from a study of T cells in Graves' hyperthyroidism and ophthalmopathy. Overall study findings and caveats: Median prediction lead before ophthalmopathy onset was about 6.5 months with the model. Appearing also in blood were most of the thyroid clonotypes expanded above 0.001.

It was RNA transcripts that yielded the amplified TCR beta CDR3 regions. The study used the HTBI primer set for a first-round RT-PCR of the TCR CDR3. TCRdb independently ran MiXCR on the multiplex PCR reads; one entry per CDR3 protein. The sample consists of around 660,000 distinct CDR3 sequences, about 45% of them appearing once. The material sequenced was peripheral blood or thyroid tissue (not recorded which). The source is an adult man with Graves' disease, either hyperthyroidism or ophthalmopathy (not recorded which). The chain combines TRBV7-2 with TRBJ2-5, with D perhaps TRBD1 (6 bases). The J call is doubtful: the DNA matches TRBJ2-1 better. The CDR3, as DNA: TGTGCCAGCGGGGCAGGGGCGTCCTACAATGAGCAGTTCTTC. This encodes CASGAGASYNEQFF.